This T cell receptor beta chain stems from a study of blood T cells in healthy people across ages. The study, taken as a whole, reports: Because donor CMV status was unknown, expanded clonotype changes were possibly confounded.

About this clonotype itself: Its antigen is as yet unknown.

Alongside a J-beta primer mix, a sample-barcoded 5' primer served in a second PCR lasting roughly 6 to 11 cycles. Each CDR3 protein gets one entry after TCRdb re-called the 5' RACE reads with MiXCR. The table shows around 1.7 million distinct CDR3 sequences, with approximately 28% occurring only once. This CDR3 is 12 amino acids long. V was trimmed by 5 bases and J by 7 bases, leaving 12 bases between them. Sequencing was done on a sample of blood. This receptor was identified in a woman aged 25 to 39 in good health. This chain connects TRBV12-3 or TRBV12-4 to TRBJ2-7; D call uncertain. The CDR3 loop reads CASSLQSWEQYF. CDR3 DNA sequence: TGTGCCAGCAGTCTACAGTCGTGGGAGCAGTACTTC.